The rows below give T cell receptor beta chains drawn from one sample of a study of early T cells in non-severe SARS-CoV-2 infection. One entry per CDR3 protein results from TCRdb running MiXCR on the 5' RACE reads. The sample has 50,000 or so distinct CDR3 sequences; 13% are singletons. Sequenced: whole blood. These receptors were obtained from an adult who was a healthcare worker with PCR-confirmed SARS-CoV-2 infection or an uninfected control (not recorded which). The CDR3 runs from the conserved cysteine through the conserved F or W. A D gene is named only where the DNA matches it firmly. Clone sizes are given selectively: once, few, many, or a class where the clone is expanded.

v_gene	abundance	len	d_gene	j_gene	CDR3aa	CDR3nt
TRBV7-3	few	14	-	TRBJ2-1	CASSLRSGSGEQFF	TGTGCCAGCAGCTTACGCTCAGGGAGCGGTGAGCAGTTCTTC
TRBV13	few	13	-	TRBJ2-7	CASSSRADYEQYF	TGTGCCAGCAGCTCCCGGGCCGACTACGAGCAGTACTTC
TRBV7-9	many	13	-	TRBJ2-7	CASSLVASYEQYF	TGTGCCAGCAGCTTAGTGGCCTCCTACGAGCAGTACTTC
TRBV28	many	13	TRBD1	TRBJ2-3	CASSRQGPGTQYF	TGTGCCAGCAGCCGACAGGGCCCCGGTACGCAGTATTTT
TRBV29-1	many	10	-	TRBJ2-1	CSVWENEQFF	TGCAGCGTTTGGGAAAATGAGCAGTTCTTC
TRBV18	many	14	-	TRBJ1-4	CASSPASGVEKLFF	TGTGCCAGCTCGCCAGCCTCGGGAGTTGAAAAACTGTTTTTT
TRBV2	-	13	TRBD2	TRBJ2-3	CASSETKRGTQYF	TGTGCCAGCAGTGAAACTAAGCGGGGTACGCAGTATTTT
TRBV5-1	-	15	TRBD2	TRBJ2-1	CASSWTSGGAGEQFF	TGCGCCAGCAGCTGGACTAGCGGGGGAGCTGGTGAGCAGTTCTTC
TRBV9	many	14	-	TRBJ1-5	CASSVEAANQPQHF	TGTGCCAGCAGCGTAGAGGCGGCGAATCAGCCCCAGCATTTT
TRBV4-1	-	15	-	TRBJ1-2	CASSQLTSANYGYTF	TGCGCCAGCAGCCAACTGACCTCCGCTAACTATGGCTACACCTTC
TRBV7-2	-	14	-	TRBJ2-2	CASSLDTNTGELFF	TGTGCCAGCAGCTTAGACACAAACACCGGGGAGCTGTTTTTT
TRBV11-2	many	15	TRBD1	TRBJ1-5	CASSLGPDRVQPQHF	TGTGCCAGCAGCTTAGGACCGGACAGGGTACAGCCCCAGCATTTT
TRBV5-1	-	14	TRBD1	TRBJ2-1	CASSYGTGRDEQFF	TGCGCCAGCAGCTACGGGACAGGGCGAGATGAGCAGTTCTTC
TRBV2	few	12	-	TRBJ2-5	CASSAERETQYF	TGTGCCAGCAGTGCGGAGAGGGAGACCCAGTACTTC